The 2 T cell receptor beta chains in this list originate from one sample, sequenced in a study of shared clonotypes between healthy human individuals. The assay was immunoSEQ multiplex PCR, and TCRdb's table has in-frame clones only and misses some. The sample shows roughly 2 million clones, 85% to 95% of them seen only once. Sequencing was carried out using naive CD4+ T cells sorted from blood. Subset given: CD45RA+ positively selected. The receptors were sampled from a young man in good health.

As for this clone: Relative to the germline gene, one junction end is altered; a read error may explain this. The V and J genes are TRBV28 and TRBJ1-5; 7 nucleotides agree with TRBD1. Germline assignment: CDR1 MDHEN and CDR2 SYDVKM. This CDR3 has 18 residues. CDR3: CASSIWTGRAGSNQPQHF. The CDR3 DNA is TGTGCCAGCAGTATATGGACAGGACGCGCTGGTAGCAATCAGCCCCAGCATTTT.

V usage is TRBV5-4 and J usage is TRBJ1-1; D is perhaps TRBD1 (5 bases). Germline V gene sequence: CDR1 SGHNT, CDR2 YYREEE (reference sequence). The germline V and J ends were trimmed by 3 bases and 7 bases, with 13 bases remaining between them. CDR3 size: 13 residues. DNA of the CDR3: TGTGCCAGCAGCTCCCCCGGGGACCGTGAAGCTTTCTTT. It translates to CASSSPGDREAFF.